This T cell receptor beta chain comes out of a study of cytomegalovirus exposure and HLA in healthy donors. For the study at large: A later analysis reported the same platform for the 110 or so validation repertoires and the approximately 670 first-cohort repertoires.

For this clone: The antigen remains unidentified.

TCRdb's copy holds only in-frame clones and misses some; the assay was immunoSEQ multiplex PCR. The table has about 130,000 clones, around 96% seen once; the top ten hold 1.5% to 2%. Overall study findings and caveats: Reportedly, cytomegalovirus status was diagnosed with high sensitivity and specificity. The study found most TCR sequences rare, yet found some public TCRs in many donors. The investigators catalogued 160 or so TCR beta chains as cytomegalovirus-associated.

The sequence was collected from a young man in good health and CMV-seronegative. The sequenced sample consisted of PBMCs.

The CDR3 region is CASSSGDTQYF. In DNA form, the CDR3 reads TGTGCCAGCAGCTCCGGGGATACGCAGTATTTT. V gene TRBV9 combines with J gene TRBJ2-3; D not certain. CDR1 and CDR2 from the germline V gene are SGDLS and YYNGEE. The CDR3 length is 11 residues. The V end lost 4 bases, the J end lost 6 bases, and 6 bases lay between the germline ends.